The 32 T cell receptor beta chains below all came from one sample that was sequenced in a study of PD-1 blockade in classical Hodgkin lymphoma. Time point here: cycle 4 day 1 (C4D1), after 6 weeks of nivolumab. Every one of the patients relapsed after autologous stem cell transplantation (brentuximab vedotin exposure was variable). The authors purified CD4+ T cells from thawed PBMCs by magnetic negative selection. Repertoires were generated with immunoSEQ multiplex PCR, while TCRdb's copy carries only in-frame clones and drops some. Here the sample spans some 19,000 clones, around 75% being singletons. The sequenced sample was CD4+ T cells from blood, obtained before the fourth cycle of nivolumab. The source of these receptors is a human donor with classical Hodgkin lymphoma.

The chain employs TRBV19 and TRBJ2-5; 9 positions agree with TRBD2. The V and J ends lost 0 bases and 4 bases, in that order; junction bases with no gene match: 9. CDR1 LNHDA and CDR2 SQIVND come from the germline V gene (reference sequence). CDR3 length: 17 amino acids. The CDR3 here is CASSIDPAAGGRETQYF. The CDR3 nucleotides read TGTGCCAGTAGTATAGATCCGGCGGCGGGGGGGCGAGAGACCCAGTACTTC.

This chain links TRBV7-9 with TRBJ2-6, with TRBD1 matching 9 bases. The length of the CDR3 is 17 residues. Per germline, CDR1 SEHNR and CDR2 FQNEAQ (reference sequence). Unmatched junction bases numbered 7, after V lost 5 bases and J lost 2 bases. The CDR3 region has the DNA TGTGCCAGCAGCCCCGGGACAGGGTCTGCTGGGGCCAACGTCCTGACTTTC. This translates into CASSPGTGSAGANVLTF.

The CDR3 DNA sequence: TGTGCCAGTAGTGCCGATTGGGGCCGGTCGGATGGCTACACCTTC. As protein: CASSADWGRSDGYTF. V usage is TRBV19 and J usage is TRBJ1-2; D possibly corresponds to TRBD1 (5 bases). CDR3 length: 15 residues. CDR1 is LNHDA and CDR2 is SQIVND in the germline V gene (reference sequence). The V end lost 5 bases, the J end lost 6 bases, and 19 bases lay between the germline ends. Based on the CDR3 plus reference TRBV19 and TRBJ1-2, the full variable domain is DGGITQSPKYLFRKEGQNVTLSCEQNLNHDAMYWYRQDPGQGLRLIYYSQIVNDFQKGDIAEGYSVSREKKESFPLTVTSAQKNPTAFYLCASSADWGRSDGYTFGSGTRLTVV.

This clone was seen only a few times. The gene calls are TRBV7-9 and TRBJ1-5; TRBD1 is a possible D gene (6 bases). The V gene lost 1 base and the J gene lost 2 bases, with 9 bases spanning the gap. In germline, CDR1 is SEHNR, CDR2 FQNEAQ (reference sequence). The CDR3 extends over 15 amino acids. CDR3 coding DNA: TGTGCCAGCAGCTTAGGGGCAGGGGGCAATCAGCCCCAGCATTTT. Its translation: CASSLGAGGNQPQHF.

J is TRBJ1-2 and V is TRBV27, with D unclear. This CDR3 spans 15 amino acids. With 3 bases removed from V and 8 bases from J, the gap between germline ends came to 19 bases. Looked up from germline, CDR1 is MNHEY and CDR2 is SMNVEV (reference sequence). The CDR3 is CASSFSGRLPMGYTF. The CDR3 nucleotides are TGTGCCAGCAGTTTTTCTGGACGGCTCCCAATGGGCTACACCTTC.

A single count supports this clone. J is TRBJ1-4 and V is TRBV28, with D maybe TRBD1 (5 bases). CDR1 and CDR2 (germline): MDHEN, SYDVKM. CDR3 size: 15 residues. V lost 5 bases to trimming and J lost 3 bases, with 13 bases between them. This chain's CDR3 is CASSPRGGSNEKLFF. The CDR3 DNA sequence: TGTGCCAGCAGTCCAAGGGGAGGTTCTAATGAAAAACTGTTTTTT.

J is TRBJ1-1 and V is TRBV19, with TRBD1 matching over 7 bases. J lost 2 bases, V lost 4 bases, and 7 bases had no gene match. Germline loops: CDR1 LNHDA, CDR2 SQIVND (reference sequence). The CDR3 has 15 amino acids. CDR3 loop: CASSSTGTDNTEAFF. CDR3 sequence (DNA): TGTGCCAGTAGTAGCACCGGGACAGATAACACTGAAGCTTTCTTT.

The chain uses TRBV5-1 and TRBJ2-2, with D hard to call. CDR3 length: 15 amino acids. Trimming shortened V by 5 bases and J by 1 base, and 12 bases separated the two germline ends. Germline CDR1 and CDR2: SGHRS and YFSETQ. The CDR3 region has the DNA TGCGCCAGCAGGTTTGAGAGTTTGAACACCGGGGAGCTGTTTTTT. Residues: CASRFESLNTGELFF.

This clone came up once. This chain uses TRBV18 with TRBJ1-2; D remains unclear. The V gene lost 2 bases and the J gene lost 7 bases, with 26 bases spanning the gap. The CDR3 extends over 18 amino acids. Germline CDR1 reads KGHSH; CDR2 reads LQKENI. In nucleotides, the CDR3 is TGTGCCAGCTCACCAATGGCTTTTTCCACACCCCGCCCCCCTGGCTACACCTTC. Its translation is CASSPMAFSTPRPPGYTF.

CDR3 nucleotides: TGTGCCAGCAGCTTAGCGGAAGGGTTGGGTACCGAGCAGTACTTC. This codes for CASSLAEGLGTEQYF. The rearrangement uses TRBV7-9 and TRBJ2-7; D uncertain. V was pared by 0 bases and J by 6 bases, with 15 bases between. This CDR3 has 15 residues. Germline CDR1 and CDR2: SEHNR and FQNEAQ (reference sequence).

This clone appeared a few times. The chain carries TRBV2 and TRBJ1-2; weak D call: TRBD1 (6 bases). Trimming pared 4 bases from V and 3 bases from J, leaving 9 bases between. Germline CDR1 is SNHLY and CDR2 is FYNNEI. This CDR3 has 13 amino acids. CDR3 DNA: TGTGCCAGCAGTGTCGCAGGGGACTATGGCTACACCTTC. Translating gives CASSVAGDYGYTF.

This chain connects TRBV28 to TRBJ2-1; 8 bases map to TRBD1. The germline CDR1 and CDR2 sequences are MDHEN and SYDVKM. Trimming removed 8 bases from V and 0 bases from J; junction bases left unmatched: 3. CDR3 length equals 14 residues. CDR3 nucleotides: TGTGCCAGCTTCACAGGGGGCTCCTACAATGAGCAGTTCTTC. Translated: CASFTGGSYNEQFF. The full variable domain, with the rest looked up from reference TRBV28 and TRBJ2-1, is DVKVTQSSRYLVKRTGEKVFLECVQDMDHENMFWYRQDPGLGLRLIYFSYDVKMKEKGDIPEGYSVSREKKERFSLILESASTNQTSMYLCASFTGGSYNEQFFGPGTRLTVL.

The chain recombines TRBV5-6 with TRBJ2-1; D possibly corresponds to TRBD2 (5 bases). The CDR3 is 12 amino acids. Trimming cost V 0 bases and J 10 bases, with 8 bases left between them. Germline V CDR1 and CDR2: SGHDT, YYEEEE. The CDR3 spells CASSLGGNEQFF. The CDR3 nucleotides are TGTGCCAGCAGCTTGGGAGGGAACGAGCAGTTCTTC.

The CDR3 nucleotides are TGCGCCAGCAGCCACGGGACAGGGGTAGAGACCCAGTACTTC. Residues: CASSHGTGVETQYF. J is TRBJ2-5 and V is TRBV5-1, with 10 bases identical to TRBD1. Germline CDR1 SGHRS, CDR2 YFSETQ. Trimming took 4 bases from V and 4 from J; bases not matched to a gene: 4. CDR3 length: 14 residues. The whole variable domain, remainder taken from reference TRBV5-1 and TRBJ2-5, is KAGVTQTPRYLIKTRGQQVTLSCSPISGHRSVSWYQQTPGQGLQFLFEYFSETQRNKGNFPGRFSGRQFSNSRSEMNVSTLELGDSALYLCASSHGTGVETQYFGPGTRLLVL.

The rearrangement joins TRBV5-1 to TRBJ2-2; 9 bases fit TRBD2. V trimming: 5 bases; J trimming: 5 bases; junction bases outside the gene matches: 4. This CDR3 has 14 residues. From germline, CDR1 is SGHRS and CDR2 YFSETQ. CDR3 loop: CASSLAGVTGELFF. CDR3 nucleotide sequence: TGCGCCAGCAGTTTAGCGGGGGTGACCGGGGAGCTGTTTTTT.

In its sample, this clone ranks as medium-sized. This rearrangement joins TRBV10-3 to TRBJ1-5, with 9 nucleotides matching TRBD1. Trimming cost V 1 base and J 6 bases; bases outside gene matches: 4. The CDR3 runs 15 residues. Germline CDR1 is ENHRY and CDR2 is SYGVKD. The DNA for the CDR3 is TGTGCCATCAGTGAGTTGGGACAGGGCAGTCAGCCCCAGCATTTT. Translated: CAISELGQGSQPQHF.

The rearrangement joins TRBV11-2 to TRBJ2-7; 11 positions match TRBD2. V lost 5 bases and J lost 3; bases outside the gene matches: 18. The CDR3 has 19 residues. The germline CDR1 and CDR2 sequences are SGHAT and FQNNGV. The CDR3 nucleotides read TGTGCCAGCAGCACGACTAGAACGTACCAGACTAGCGGGATCTACGAGCAGTACTTC. It translates to CASSTTRTYQTSGIYEQYF.

This clone was seen more than once but under ten times. CDR3 amino acids: CASSFSEEDANTGELFF. For the CDR3, the DNA is TGTGCCAGCAGCTTTTCCGAGGAGGACGCGAACACCGGGGAGCTGTTTTTT. The rearrangement joins TRBV7-8 to TRBJ2-2; possibly TRBD2 for D (5 bases). Germline CDR1 is SGHVS and CDR2 is FQNEAQ. The CDR3 covers 17 residues. V lost 3 bases, J lost 0 bases, and 14 bases lay in between.

This chain links TRBV4-2 with TRBJ1-1; D not resolved. The germline V and J ends were trimmed by 4 bases and 4 bases, with 10 bases remaining between them. The CDR3 contains 13 residues. From germline, CDR1 is LGHNA and CDR2 YNFKEQ. For the CDR3, the DNA is TGTGCCAGCAGCCCCGGAGGTGCCACTGAAGCTTTCTTT. Encoded protein: CASSPGGATEAFF.

The chain combines TRBV10-3 with TRBJ2-3; no clear D. CDR3 length: 14 amino acids. Germline V lookup: CDR1 ENHRY, CDR2 SYGVKD. Trimming pared 4 bases from V and 0 bases from J, leaving 8 bases between. CDR3 sequence: CAISGAESTDTQYF. CDR3 nucleotides: TGTGCCATCAGTGGCGCGGAGAGCACAGATACGCAGTATTTT.

The genes are TRBV4-3 and TRBJ1-1; no firm D call. Germline V gene sequence: CDR1 LGHNA, CDR2 YSLEER. The germline V and J ends were trimmed by 0 bases and 5 bases, with 13 bases remaining between them. This CDR3 region has 15 residues. The CDR3 DNA follows: TGCGCCAGCAGCCAAGATAAGGCAGTACAGACTGAAGCTTTCTTT. Its translation is CASSQDKAVQTEAFF.

CDR3 sequence: CASSPMGSGRADTQYF. CDR3 bases: TGTGCCAGCAGCCCGATGGGTAGCGGGAGGGCAGATACGCAGTATTTT. The gene calls are TRBV11-2 and TRBJ2-3; 11 nucleotides agree with TRBD2. Germline CDR1 reads SGHAT; CDR2 reads FQNNGV. CDR3 size: 16 residues. V lost 5 bases to trimming and J lost 4 bases; unmatched junction nucleotides: 8.

This clone has more than one count but fewer than ten. The chain employs TRBV7-2 and TRBJ2-5; 7 bases map to TRBD1. Trimming at V came to 5 bases and at J to 5 bases, leaving 5 bases not matched to a gene. Germline CDR1 SGHTA, CDR2 FQGNSA. The CDR3 is 13 amino acids. Written as DNA, the CDR3 is TGTGCCAGCAGCCTGAACAGGGGTGAGACCCAGTACTTC. Amino acids: CASSLNRGETQYF.

The rearrangement joins TRBV13 to TRBJ1-2; 7 bases map to TRBD1. Germline CDR1 PRHDT, CDR2 FYEKMQ (reference sequence). After removal of 3 bases from V and 3 bases from J, the junction contained 16 bases not matched to a gene. This CDR3 has 18 amino acids. CDR3: CASSFALEGASRDYGYTF. As DNA, the CDR3 is TGTGCCAGCAGCTTCGCCCTCGAGGGGGCTTCGAGAGACTATGGCTACACCTTC.

This chain connects TRBV9 to TRBJ2-1; weak D call: TRBD2 (5 bases). Germline V gene data show CDR1 as SGDLS and CDR2 as YYNGEE. V gave up 0 bases and J gave up 9 bases, with 13 bases separating them. The CDR3 contains 14 residues. The CDR3 reads CASSVVGESGEQFF. The CDR3 DNA sequence: TGTGCCAGCAGCGTAGTCGGGGAGTCCGGTGAGCAGTTCTTC.

The chain combines TRBV6-1 with TRBJ1-3; D perhaps matches TRBD1 (5 bases). CDR3 size: 14 residues. V was trimmed by 7 bases and J by 0 bases, leaving 10 bases between them. Germline-derived CDR1 and CDR2 are MNHNS and SASEGT. DNA for the CDR3: TGTGCCAGCACCCGACAGACCTCTGGAAACACCATATATTTT. This sequence encodes CASTRQTSGNTIYF.

This rearrangement joins TRBV7-8 to TRBJ1-4; D is possibly TRBD1 (6 bases). CDR3 length: 14 amino acids. Germline values: CDR1 SGHVS, CDR2 FQNEAQ. The V end lost 5 bases, the J end lost 6 bases, and 13 bases lay between the germline ends. CDR3 sequence (DNA): TGTGCCAGCAGCAACCAGGGGCTCTATGAAAAACTGTTTTTT. Translating gives CASSNQGLYEKLFF.

The chain links TRBV11-2 to TRBJ2-5, with no clear D. The germline V gene encodes CDR1 SGHAT and CDR2 FQNNGV. The CDR3 is 15 amino acids. Trimming took off 1 base at V and 2 bases at J, with 11 bases between the two ends. CDR3 coding DNA: TGTGCCAGCAGCTTAGGAACTATTAGACAAGAGACCCAGTACTTC. This sequence encodes CASSLGTIRQETQYF.

The chain employs TRBV5-1 and TRBJ2-7, with D unresolved. This CDR3 has 15 amino acids. Trimming left V 8 bases short and J 0 bases short, with 18 bases between. Looked up from germline, CDR1 is SGHRS and CDR2 is YFSETQ. The CDR3 DNA reads TGCGCCAGTGCCATGACGAGCGTAAGCTCCTACGAGCAGTACTTC. It translates to CASAMTSVSSYEQYF.

V is TRBV9 and J is TRBJ2-7; TRBD2 is a possible D gene (6 bases). Between the trimmed V and J ends, which lost 0 bases and 2 bases, there was a span of 12 bases. The germline gives CDR1 SGDLS, CDR2 YYNGEE. CDR3 length: 15 residues. The CDR3: CASSVGGTAAYEQYF. Written as DNA, the CDR3 is TGTGCCAGCAGCGTAGGCGGGACCGCTGCCTACGAGCAGTACTTC.

As regards this clone: This sample also contains other DNA sequences that code for the same CDR3. This chain connects TRBV6-5 to TRBJ2-7, with a tentative D call TRBD1 (6 bases). CDR3 length: 14 amino acids. The V end lost 0 bases, the J end lost 2 bases, and 8 bases lay between the germline ends. CDR1 is MNHEY and CDR2 is SVGAGI in the germline V gene. The CDR3 spells CASSYSRTAYEQYF. CDR3 DNA: TGTGCCAGCAGTTACTCCCGGACAGCCTACGAGCAGTACTTC.

V and J are TRBV7-3 and TRBJ1-2; 9 bases are shared with TRBD1. After removal of 4 bases from V and 8 bases from J, the junction contained 17 bases not matched to a gene. The CDR3 is 17 amino acids. The germline V gene encodes CDR1 SGHTA and CDR2 FQGTGA. The CDR3 DNA reads TGTGCCAGCAGCTCTGCCCCGGGACAGGGCCGGGGGGGAGGCTACACCTTC. Translation: CASSSAPGQGRGGGYTF.